Listed below are T cell receptor beta chains from one sample, sequenced in a study of neoadjuvant anti-PD-1 for oral cavity cancer. Clones were sequenced by immunoSEQ multiplex PCR, and TCRdb holds only the in-frame ones, with some missing. The sample lists about 7,600 clones, nearly 55% seen once, with around 11% in the top ten. The input for sequencing was tumor tissue, taken before nivolumab (anti-PD-1) treatment. The source of these receptors is a person aged 40 to 85 with oral cavity squamous cell carcinoma. CDR3s include the opening cysteine and the closing phenylalanine or tryptophan. A D gene is named only where the DNA matches it firmly. A clone size is listed for some rows: how often the clone was seen (once, few, many), or a class if it is expanded.

CDR3 DNA: TGTGCCAGCGCCCAGGGAGCCCTCGCAGATACGCAGTATTTT; CDR3 protein: CASAQGALADTQYF; J gene: TRBJ2-3; D gene: -; V gene: TRBV11-2; clone size: -
CDR3 DNA: TGTGCCAGCAGTCCCCTCTATGGCTACACCTTC; CDR3 protein: CASSPLYGYTF; J gene: TRBJ1-2; D gene: -; V gene: TRBV27; clone size: -
CDR3 DNA: TGTGCCTGGAGGGAGACGGGGACAGTGAACACTGAAGCTTTCTTT; CDR3 protein: CAWRETGTVNTEAFF; J gene: TRBJ1-1; D gene: TRBD1; V gene: TRBV30; clone size: -
CDR3 DNA: TGTGCCATCAGTGGGACTAGCGGGGGGACCGGGGAGCTGTTTTTT; CDR3 protein: CAISGTSGGTGELFF; J gene: TRBJ2-2; D gene: TRBD2; V gene: TRBV10-3; clone size: once
CDR3 DNA: TGTGCCAGCAGCTTTTTTCTCGGGGGACAGACAAACACCGGGGAGCTGTTTTTT; CDR3 protein: CASSFFLGGQTNTGELFF; J gene: TRBJ2-2; D gene: -; V gene: TRBV7-9; clone size: -
CDR3 DNA: TGTGCCAGCAGCGTAGCTCCAGAGAACACTGAAGCTTTCTTT; CDR3 protein: CASSVAPENTEAFF; J gene: TRBJ1-1; D gene: -; V gene: TRBV9; clone size: few
CDR3 DNA: TGTGCCTGGGGGACGGACAATAGCAATCAGCCCCAGCATTTT; CDR3 protein: CAWGTDNSNQPQHF; J gene: TRBJ1-5; D gene: -; V gene: TRBV30; clone size: -
CDR3 DNA: TGTGCCAGCAGCAACGGCTTACGGACAGGGAACACCGGGGAGCTGTTTTTT; CDR3 protein: CASSNGLRTGNTGELFF; J gene: TRBJ2-2; D gene: TRBD1; V gene: TRBV27; clone size: few
CDR3 DNA: TGTGCCAGCAGCTTAACTGGGACTAGCGGATCCTACAATGAGCAGTTCTTC; CDR3 protein: CASSLTGTSGSYNEQFF; J gene: TRBJ2-1; D gene: TRBD2; V gene: TRBV7-8; clone size: -
CDR3 DNA: TGTGCCAGCAGTAGCGGTCCAGCGGGGAGCTCCTACGAGCAGTACTTC; CDR3 protein: CASSSGPAGSSYEQYF; J gene: TRBJ2-7; D gene: TRBD2; V gene: TRBV2; clone size: -
CDR3 DNA: TGCGCCAGCAGCTTACGAGGGACTAGCACAGATACGCAGTATTTT; CDR3 protein: CASSLRGTSTDTQYF; J gene: TRBJ2-3; D gene: -; V gene: TRBV5-1; clone size: -
CDR3 DNA: TGCGCCAGCAGCCAAGGGACAGGCTATGGCTACACCTTC; CDR3 protein: CASSQGTGYGYTF; J gene: TRBJ1-2; D gene: TRBD1; V gene: TRBV4-1; clone size: -
CDR3 DNA: TGTGCCAGTAGTATTCGGGGCAATGAGCAGTTCTTC; CDR3 protein: CASSIRGNEQFF; J gene: TRBJ2-1; D gene: -; V gene: TRBV19; clone size: -
CDR3 DNA: TGTGCCTGGAGTCCGCCCACAGATACGCAGTATTTT; CDR3 protein: CAWSPPTDTQYF; J gene: TRBJ2-3; D gene: -; V gene: TRBV30; clone size: -
CDR3 DNA: TGTGCCAGTAGTAAGCCCAACCCACTTAGCAATCAGCCCCAGCATTTT; CDR3 protein: CASSKPNPLSNQPQHF; J gene: TRBJ1-5; D gene: -; V gene: TRBV19; clone size: few
CDR3 DNA: TGTGCCAGCAGCTTAGGGGACCCCGTTAGCTTATACGAGCAGTACTTC; CDR3 protein: CASSLGDPVSLYEQYF; J gene: TRBJ2-7; D gene: -; V gene: TRBV11-2; clone size: -
CDR3 DNA: TGTGCCAGCCGTGGGGGGACTGAGCAGTACTTC; CDR3 protein: CASRGGTEQYF; J gene: TRBJ2-7; D gene: -; V gene: TRBV27; clone size: -
CDR3 DNA: TGTGCCAGCAGTGAAGACAGGACTAGCGTACACAATGAGCAGTTCTTC; CDR3 protein: CASSEDRTSVHNEQFF; J gene: TRBJ2-1; D gene: TRBD2; V gene: TRBV6-1; clone size: -